The clone carrying this T cell receptor beta chain was seen a few times. Its antigen is still unknown. The record originates from a study of OX40 agonist ivuxolimab in advanced cancers. Study details: Ivuxolimab is an agonistic anti-OX40 (CD134) antibody, and patients were treated with it. There were three patients with partial responses, one having hepatocellular carcinoma and two cutaneous melanoma.

Study-level findings and limits: Fewer expanded clones were found on average in CD4+ than in CD8+ T cells.

The CDR3 loop spans 18 amino acids. The germline gives CDR1 WNHNN, CDR2 SYGVQD (reference sequence). Trimming removed 0 bases from V and 7 bases from J, with 21 bases in between. Sequenced by immunoSEQ multiplex PCR; TCRdb stores in-frame clones only, minus some. The data show 15,000 to 20,000 clones, over 75% seen once. Material: CD4+ or CD8+ T cells sorted from blood, obtained in a trial of the OX40 agonist ivuxolimab. The receptor comes from an adult with an advanced solid tumor such as melanoma, head and neck, liver or kidney cancer. This chain uses TRBV10-1 with TRBJ2-2; D is possibly TRBD1 or TRBD2 (8 bases each). The CDR3, as DNA: TGCGCCAGCAGTGAGTCGATGTACGACAGGGGACTAGGCGGGGAGCTGTTTTTT. Translated, it gives CASSESMYDRGLGGELFF.